One and the same sample provided the 8 T cell receptor beta chains below, sequenced in a study of blood T cell repertoires in COVID-19. Libraries were prepared by immunoSEQ multiplex PCR; TCRdb keeps only in-frame clonotypes and omits some of them. Here the sample spans 150,000 to 200,000 clones, roughly 80% being singletons. The sequenced sample consisted of peripheral blood. The receptor set was obtained from a woman older than 75 with acute or convalescent COVID-19.

The gene calls are TRBV4-1 and TRBJ1-2; no firm D call. CDR1 and CDR2 from the germline V gene are MGHRA and YSYEKL. Deletions cut 3 bases from V and 4 bases from J, with 15 bases between. The CDR3 length is 15 residues. As DNA, the CDR3 is TGCGCCAGCAGCCATCACGGAGGACCGTCCTATGGCTACACCTTC. Its protein is CASSHHGGPSYGYTF.

V and J are TRBV18 and TRBJ2-7, with TRBD1 matching 9 bases. Losses at the gene ends were 3 bases for V and 5 bases for J; bases not matched to a gene: 5. Germline CDR1 KGHSH, CDR2 LQKENI. The CDR3 extends over 14 amino acids. The CDR3 DNA follows: TGTGCCAGCTCACCGGGACAGGGTGGCCACGAGCAGTACTTC. Protein product: CASSPGQGGHEQYF.

The rearrangement links TRBV5-1 to TRBJ2-1, with D maybe TRBD2 (5 bases). The V and J ends lost 2 bases and 7 bases respectively, with 13 bases between them. Per germline, CDR1 SGHRS and CDR2 YFSETQ. CDR3 length: 14 residues. The CDR3 here is CASSLGARGNEQFF. In DNA form, the CDR3 reads TGCGCCAGCAGCTTAGGAGCCCGGGGTAATGAGCAGTTCTTC.

This clone has a single count. The gene calls are TRBV27 and TRBJ2-5, with D possibly matching TRBD1 (6 bases). CDR3 length: 14 amino acids. Germline CDR1 reads MNHEY; CDR2 reads SMNVEV (reference sequence). Trimming stripped 5 bases from V and 1 base from J, with 11 bases between. In DNA form, the CDR3 reads TGTGCCAGCAGTAGGACAGACCTCCAAGAGACCCAGTACTTC. Translation gives CASSRTDLQETQYF.

The chain carries TRBV7-2 and TRBJ2-7, with unresolved D. The germline V gene encodes CDR1 SGHTA and CDR2 FQGNSA. V was trimmed by 5 bases and J by 0 bases, leaving 14 bases between them. CDR3 length equals 15 residues. CDR3 nucleotides: TGTGCCAGCAGCAACAGAGCTTTAGGCTCCTACGAGCAGTACTTC. This sequence encodes CASSNRALGSYEQYF.

The chain couples TRBV6-2 or TRBV6-3 to TRBJ2-3; tentatively, D is TRBD1 (6 bases). V lost 5 bases and J lost 0, with 24 bases in between. CDR1 and CDR2 (germline): MNHEY, SVGEGT. There are 19 residues in the CDR3. As DNA, the CDR3 is TGTGCCAGCAGTCAACCCAAGGGGGTGGGCCTTGTGAGCACAGATACGCAGTATTTT. Encoded protein: CASSQPKGVGLVSTDTQYF.

This chain uses TRBV2 with TRBJ2-1; possible D gene TRBD1, 6 bases. Trimming removed 6 bases at V and 3 bases at J, with 15 bases between. In germline, CDR1 is SNHLY, CDR2 FYNNEI. The CDR3 is made up of 15 amino acids. The CDR3 DNA reads as TGTGCCAGCAGGGAACAGGGTGGGCTCTACAATGAGCAGTTCTTC. The encoded protein is CASREQGGLYNEQFF.

CDR3: CATSSQESYEQYF. DNA for the CDR3: TGTGCCACCAGCAGTCAGGAATCCTACGAGCAGTACTTC. The chain is built from TRBV15 and TRBJ2-7; D remains ambiguous. Trimming cost V 3 bases and J 1 base, with 7 bases left between them. Germline CDR1 reads LNHNV; CDR2 reads YYDKDF (reference sequence). The CDR3 is 13 residues long.